The 30 T cell receptor beta chains presented below share a single source sample, sequenced in a study of identical twins. TCRdb recomputed calls from the 5' RACE reads with MiXCR, one row per CDR3 protein. This sample has about 340,000 distinct CDR3 sequences, with approximately 9.1% found just once. The sample consisted of naive T cells sorted from blood. These receptors all stem from a woman aged 50 to 60 in good health.

Many counts were recorded for this clonotype. V usage is TRBV12-3 or TRBV12-4 and J usage is TRBJ2-1; D is possibly TRBD2 (6 bases). The CDR3 has 15 residues. V was cut by 2 bases and J by 6 bases, with 14 bases left in between. CDR3 region: CASSLSGSGGNEQFF. The DNA for the CDR3 is TGTGCCAGCAGTTTATCCGGGAGTGGAGGCAATGAGCAGTTCTTC.

A word on this clonotype: Without the conserved terminal phenylalanine or tryptophan, this CDR3 likely stems from a read error. V and J are TRBV27 and TRBJ2-1; D unresolved. This CDR3 spans 15 amino acids. V lost 5 bases, J lost 4 bases, and 15 bases lay in between. Per germline, CDR1 MNHEY and CDR2 SMNVEV (reference sequence). CDR3 DNA sequence: TGTGCCAGCAGTGGATTCCCCCGGTTGTACAATGAGCAGTTCTGC. It is translated as CASSGFPRLYNEQFC.

This clonotype was detected only once. The chain joins TRBV2 to TRBJ2-7; D is uncertain. Between the trimmed V and J ends, which lost 8 bases and 2 bases, there was a span of 10 bases. Germline V lookup: CDR1 SNHLY, CDR2 FYNNEI. CDR3 size: 12 residues. The CDR3 is CASVSSPYEQYF. As DNA, the CDR3 is TGTGCCAGCGTAAGCAGCCCCTACGAGCAGTACTTC.

There are many counts of this clonotype. V usage is TRBV5-1 and J usage is TRBJ2-7; D not certain. The CDR3 totals 12 residues. Germline loops: CDR1 SGHRS, CDR2 YFSETQ. V dropped 4 bases and J dropped 5 bases, with 10 bases sitting between them. This CDR3 reads CASSTSWDEQYF. The CDR3 DNA sequence: TGCGCCAGCAGCACATCTTGGGACGAGCAGTACTTC. The full variable domain, its missing parts supplied by reference TRBV5-1 and TRBJ2-7, is KAGVTQTPRYLIKTRGQQVTLSCSPISGHRSVSWYQQTPGQGLQFLFEYFSETQRNKGNFPGRFSGRQFSNSRSEMNVSTLELGDSALYLCASSTSWDEQYFGPGTRLTVT.

The table lists this clonotype with many counts. The chain carries TRBV9 and TRBJ2-7; no clear D gene. The germline V and J ends were trimmed by 0 bases and 2 bases, with 6 bases remaining between them. The CDR3 is made up of 13 amino acids. Germline V gene sequence: CDR1 SGDLS, CDR2 YYNGEE. As DNA, the CDR3 is TGTGCCAGCAGCGTAGGACCGGCCTACGAGCAGTACTTC. Amino acid sequence: CASSVGPAYEQYF.

Many counts were recorded for this clonotype. The CDR3 bases are TGCAGTGCTTACGCGCCGGGACTCCACAATGAGCAGTTCTTC. Its translation: CSAYAPGLHNEQFF. The chain carries TRBV20-1 and TRBJ2-1; tentative D call: TRBD2 (6 bases). The CDR3 spans 14 residues. V gave up 5 bases and J gave up 5 bases, with 16 bases separating them. Germline assignment: CDR1 DFQATT and CDR2 SNEGSKA (reference sequence).

The V gene is TRBV10-3, the J gene TRBJ2-7; D is ambiguous. Per the germline V gene, CDR1 is ENHRY and CDR2 is SYGVKD. The CDR3 consists of 12 residues. Trimming took 6 bases from V and 4 from J, leaving 10 bases between them. The chain's CDR3 is CAIRDRWYEQYF. The CDR3 DNA reads as TGTGCCATCAGAGACCGTTGGTACGAGCAGTACTTC.

This clonotype was seen at least ten times. The chain uses TRBV20-1 and TRBJ2-4; the D call may be TRBD1 or TRBD2 (5 bases each). This CDR3 is built from 18 residues. Deletions cut 0 bases from V and 1 base from J, with 19 bases between. CDR1 is DFQATT and CDR2 is SNEGSKA in the germline V gene (reference sequence). The CDR3 DNA reads as TGCAGTGCTAGAGATCGGTATAGGGGAGTTAGGGCCAAAAACATTCAGTACTTC. The encoded protein is CSARDRYRGVRAKNIQYF.

This clonotype was found a few times. The chain carries TRBV5-1 and TRBJ1-1, with TRBD1 matching over 7 bases. The CDR3 sequence is 14 residues long. The germline gives CDR1 SGHRS, CDR2 YFSETQ. With V trimmed by 1 base and J by 7 bases, 7 bases remained unmatched. The CDR3 is CASSLYKGADEAFF. The DNA for the CDR3 is TGCGCCAGCAGCTTGTATAAGGGGGCGGATGAAGCTTTCTTT. Drawing the rest from reference TRBV5-1 and TRBJ1-1, the complete variable domain is KAGVTQTPRYLIKTRGQQVTLSCSPISGHRSVSWYQQTPGQGLQFLFEYFSETQRNKGNFPGRFSGRQFSNSRSEMNVSTLELGDSALYLCASSLYKGADEAFFGQGTRLTVV.

The sample holds a few counts of this clonotype. The chain has TRBV20-1 and TRBJ2-3, with D possibly TRBD1 on 5 matching bases. CDR1 is DFQATT, CDR2 SNEGSKA, per germline (reference sequence). V was cut by 0 bases and J by 1 base, with 11 bases left in between. CDR3 length equals 15 residues. The CDR3 region has the DNA TGCAGTGCTAGAGATAGGGGTTCGGGCACAGATACGCAGTATTTT. Translated: CSARDRGSGTDTQYF.

The chain combines TRBV15 with TRBJ2-1; TRBD2 is a possible D gene (5 bases). This CDR3 spans 13 amino acids. The V gene's germline CDR1 is LNHNV and CDR2 YYDKDF (reference sequence). Trimming pared 5 bases from V and 2 bases from J, leaving 7 bases between. The CDR3 DNA follows: TGTGCCACCAGCGAGGGAACCTACAATGAGCAGTTCTTC. It translates to CATSEGTYNEQFF.

The chain has TRBV12-3 or TRBV12-4 and TRBJ2-2; D is possibly TRBD2 (5 bases). Trimming took off 3 bases at V and 1 base at J, with 9 bases between the two ends. The CDR3 runs 15 residues. The CDR3 sequence is CASSFGAGNTGELFF. The CDR3 nucleotides read TGTGCCAGCAGTTTTGGCGCGGGGAACACCGGGGAGCTGTTTTTT.

This sequence joins TRBV29-1 and TRBJ2-5; 7 positions match TRBD1. The CDR3 extends over 14 amino acids. Trimming at V came to 7 bases and at J to 4 bases, leaving 12 bases not matched to a gene. CDR1 is SQVTM, CDR2 ANQGSEA, per germline. The CDR3 region is CSATGQLWPETQYF. The CDR3 DNA sequence: TGCAGCGCTACGGGACAGCTATGGCCAGAGACCCAGTACTTC.

This clonotype was recorded at least ten times. This chain joins TRBV29-1 and TRBJ1-1; a possible D gene is TRBD1 (6 bases). Germline V lookup: CDR1 SQVTM, CDR2 ANQGSEA. V lost 4 bases to trimming and J lost 3 bases, with 15 bases between them. The CDR3 consists of 14 residues. CDR3 nucleotide sequence: TGCAGCGTTGCCACCACAGGGCAGCACACTGAAGCTTTCTTT. This sequence encodes CSVATTGQHTEAFF.

This chain uses TRBV4-1 with TRBJ2-5, with D hard to call. The ends were cut back, 0 bases at V and 4 bases at J, with 9 bases in the middle. The CDR3 loop spans 14 amino acids. CDR1 MGHRA and CDR2 YSYEKL come from the germline V gene. The CDR3 reads CASSQEPYGETQYF. The CDR3, as DNA: TGCGCCAGCAGCCAAGAGCCTTATGGAGAGACCCAGTACTTC.

This clonotype has ten or more counts. J is TRBJ2-2 and V is TRBV29-1; weak D call: TRBD2 (7 bases). Germline loops: CDR1 SQVTM, CDR2 ANQGSEA. This CDR3 is built from 15 residues. Trimming took 4 bases from V and 0 from J, leaving 12 bases between them. This chain's CDR3 is CSVGWEGANTGELFF. The CDR3 DNA is TGCAGCGTTGGGTGGGAGGGGGCGAACACCGGGGAGCTGTTTTTT.

The sample holds a few counts of this clonotype. The chain carries TRBV6-1 and TRBJ1-1, with no clear D. The CDR3 covers 14 residues. V was shortened by 6 bases and J by 4 bases, with 15 bases between the two germline ends. Germline V gene lookup returns CDR1 MNHNS and CDR2 SASEGT. The CDR3 nucleotides are TGTGCCAGCAGGCCAACGGACCCGACCACTGAAGCTTTCTTT. It encodes CASRPTDPTTEAFF.

The V gene is TRBV4-1, the J gene TRBJ1-2; a possible D gene is TRBD1 (5 bases). The CDR3 sequence is 14 residues long. Germline V gene sequence: CDR1 MGHRA, CDR2 YSYEKL. V gave up 5 bases and J gave up 4 bases, with 14 bases separating them. CDR3 DNA sequence: TGCGCCAGCAGCGAGCTGGGACGGACCTATGGCTACACCTTC. Its protein product is CASSELGRTYGYTF.

The chain links TRBV19 to TRBJ1-6, with a tentative D call TRBD1 (6 bases). Trimming took 7 bases from V and 5 from J, leaving 9 bases between them. This CDR3 is 13 amino acids long. CDR1 LNHDA and CDR2 SQIVND come from the germline V gene (reference sequence). The CDR3 nucleotides are TGTGCCAGTACCGACAGGCATAATTCACCCCTCCACTTT. Translated: CASTDRHNSPLHF.

This clonotype has just a few counts. The chain is built from TRBV11-2 and TRBJ1-2; 8 bases match TRBD1. The CDR3 is made up of 13 amino acids. The germline gives CDR1 SGHAT, CDR2 FQNNGV. V gave up 5 bases and J gave up 7 bases; unmatched junction bases: 6. Here the CDR3 reads CASSTTGGGGYTF. CDR3 DNA sequence: TGTGCCAGCAGCACCACAGGGGGAGGTGGCTACACCTTC.

The chain has TRBV27 and TRBJ2-2, with D unclear. CDR1 and CDR2 (germline): MNHEY, SMNVEV (reference sequence). CDR3 length: 16 residues. The germline V and J ends were trimmed by 0 bases and 3 bases, with 11 bases remaining between them. CDR3 region: CASSLSIGDYTGELFF. In DNA, the CDR3 is TGTGCCAGCAGTTTATCGATAGGAGATTACACCGGGGAGCTGTTTTTT.

The chain uses TRBV24-1 and TRBJ2-2; 7 nucleotides agree with TRBD1. The CDR3 consists of 16 residues. Per germline, CDR1 KGHDR and CDR2 SFDVKD. J lost 0 bases, V lost 6 bases, and 6 bases had no gene match. The CDR3, as DNA: TGTGCCACCAGTAAGCAGACAGGGTCGAACACCGGGGAGCTGTTTTTT. It specifies CATSKQTGSNTGELFF.

This clonotype has at least ten counts. The rearrangement links TRBV27 to TRBJ1-6; TRBD1 is a possible D gene (5 bases). Germline V gene data show CDR1 as MNHEY and CDR2 as SMNVEV (reference sequence). Trimming shortened V by 2 bases and J by 9 bases, and 20 bases separated the two germline ends. This CDR3 region has 17 residues. Here the CDR3 DNA reads TGTGCCAGCAGTTTAGCAAGGGGAACTAACGCGGGTTCACCCCTCCACTTT. Amino acid sequence: CASSLARGTNAGSPLHF.

This clonotype was counted a few times. The J gene is TRBJ1-3, the V gene TRBV5-5, with D possibly being TRBD1 (6 bases). The CDR3 contains 15 residues. Trimming stripped 4 bases from V and 4 bases from J, with 15 bases between. Germline V gene sequence: CDR1 SGHKS, CDR2 YYEKEE (reference sequence). CDR3 DNA: TGTGCCAGCAGCCCGGAGACAGGTCCGGGAAACACCATATATTTT. This translates into CASSPETGPGNTIYF.

Ten or more counts support this clonotype. V and J are TRBV12-3 or TRBV12-4 and TRBJ2-1, with no clear D. The V and J ends lost 5 bases and 0 bases respectively, with 11 bases between them. The CDR3 has 15 residues. This CDR3 is CASSQALGSYNEQFF. CDR3 nucleotides: TGTGCCAGCAGTCAAGCTTTGGGCTCCTACAATGAGCAGTTCTTC.

Only a few counts were recorded for this clonotype. The chain recombines TRBV5-1 with TRBJ2-1; 11 nucleotides match TRBD1. Germline lookup yields CDR1 SGHRS and CDR2 YFSETQ. CDR3 length: 15 amino acids. With 4 bases clipped from V and 6 bases from J, the junction kept 6 bases outside the gene matches. The CDR3 loop is CASSRPGQGVNEQFF. The CDR3 bases are TGCGCCAGCAGCCGACCGGGACAGGGGGTCAATGAGCAGTTCTTC.

This chain uses TRBV7-9 with TRBJ1-4, with D uncertain. Germline V gene sequence: CDR1 SEHNR, CDR2 FQNEAQ (reference sequence). This CDR3 region has 15 residues. V lost 7 bases, J lost 4 bases, and 16 bases lay in between. CDR3 coding DNA: TGTGCCAGCACCACTCGTTTGGGGAATAATGAAAAACTGTTTTTT. It codes for CASTTRLGNNEKLFF.

This chain connects TRBV20-1 to TRBJ1-6; TRBD1 agrees at 9 bases. This CDR3 region has 13 residues. Germline CDR1 DFQATT, CDR2 SNEGSKA (reference sequence). With V trimmed by 5 bases and J by 10 bases, 6 bases remained unmatched. CDR3 protein: CSARDRAGSPLHF. The DNA of the CDR3 is TGCAGTGCTCGGGACAGGGCCGGCTCACCCCTCCACTTT.

This clonotype has only a few counts. V and J are TRBV10-3 and TRBJ2-1; no clear D. This CDR3 has 14 residues. V was trimmed by 0 bases and J by 6 bases, leaving 9 bases between them. The germline V gene has CDR1 ENHRY and CDR2 SYGVKD. The CDR3 loop is CAISESRVGNEQFF. In DNA, the CDR3 is TGTGCCATCAGTGAGTCACGGGTTGGCAATGAGCAGTTCTTC.

This clonotype was counted only a few times. The genes are TRBV2 and TRBJ2-7; D could derive from TRBD1 or TRBD2 (5 bases each). The germline CDR1 and CDR2 sequences are SNHLY and FYNNEI. V lost 7 bases and J 6 bases, leaving 19 bases between the germline ends. The CDR3 is 14 residues long. For the CDR3, the DNA is TGTGCCAGCAACCGAATCGTGAGGGGTGGCGAGCAGTACGTC. Its protein product is CASNRIVRGGEQYV.